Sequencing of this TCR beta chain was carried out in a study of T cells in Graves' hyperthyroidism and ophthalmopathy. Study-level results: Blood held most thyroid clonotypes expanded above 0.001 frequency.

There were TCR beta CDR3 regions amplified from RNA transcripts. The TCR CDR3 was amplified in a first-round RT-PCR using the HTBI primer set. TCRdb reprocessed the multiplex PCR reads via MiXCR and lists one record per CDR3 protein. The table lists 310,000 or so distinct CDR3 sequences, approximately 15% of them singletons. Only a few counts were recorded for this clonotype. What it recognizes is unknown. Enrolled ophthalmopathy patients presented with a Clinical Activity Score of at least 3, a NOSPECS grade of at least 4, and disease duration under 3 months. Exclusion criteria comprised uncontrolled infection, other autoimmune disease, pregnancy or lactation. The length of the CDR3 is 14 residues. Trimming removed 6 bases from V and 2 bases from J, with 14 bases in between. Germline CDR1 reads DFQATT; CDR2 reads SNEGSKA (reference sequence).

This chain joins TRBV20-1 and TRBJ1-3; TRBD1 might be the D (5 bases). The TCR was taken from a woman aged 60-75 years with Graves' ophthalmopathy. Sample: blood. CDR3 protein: CSAERDSPGNTIYF. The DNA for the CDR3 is TGCAGTGCCGAAAGAGACAGTCCTGGAAACACCATATATTTT.